One and the same sample provided the 9 T cell receptor beta chains below, sequenced in a study of T cell changes during pregnancy in multiple sclerosis. The data were produced by immunoSEQ multiplex PCR, yet TCRdb's version contains in-frame clones alone and is incomplete. The repertoire includes 35,000 to 45,000 clones, 70% to 90% of them detected once, and under 1% sits in the top ten. The source was CD4+ T cells from peripheral blood mononuclear cells, collected after pregnancy. These receptor sequences come from a female donor with multiple sclerosis, enrolled in a pregnancy study.

V usage is TRBV5-6 and J usage is TRBJ2-5, with D perhaps TRBD1 (5 bases). The CDR3 is 13 amino acids. Germline lookup yields CDR1 SGHDT and CDR2 YYEEEE. Trimming left V 0 bases short and J 5 bases short, with 8 bases between. The CDR3 DNA follows: TGTGCCAGCAGCTTGGGTCAGGGTGAGACCCAGTACTTC. Translated, it gives CASSLGQGETQYF. Supplemented by reference TRBV5-6 and TRBJ2-5, the full variable domain reads DAGVTQSPTHLIKTRGQQVTLRCSPKSGHDTVSWYQQALGQGPQFIFQYYEEEERQRGNFPDRFSGHQFPNYSSELNVNALLLGDSALYLCASSLGQGETQYFGPGTRLLVL.

The chain uses TRBV7-2 and TRBJ1-1; a weak D match, TRBD1 (6 bases). Between the trimmed V and J ends, which lost 5 bases and 1 base, there was a span of 14 bases. This CDR3 region has 15 residues. The V gene's germline CDR1 is SGHTA and CDR2 FQGNSA. The CDR3 nucleotides are TGTGCCAGCAGCCCCTACGACAGGACGAACACTGAAGCTTTCTTT. Its translation: CASSPYDRTNTEAFF.

The chain carries TRBV5-1 and TRBJ1-4; maybe TRBD1 (5 bases). This CDR3 region has 15 residues. Trimming removed 0 bases at V and 6 bases at J, with 12 bases between. CDR1 and CDR2 from the germline V gene are SGHRS and YFSETQ. The CDR3 region is CASSLEAGRDEKLFF. The CDR3 nucleotides are TGCGCCAGCAGCTTGGAGGCAGGGAGGGATGAAAAACTGTTTTTT.

The V and J genes are TRBV10-3 and TRBJ1-2; D call uncertain. Germline V lookup: CDR1 ENHRY, CDR2 SYGVKD. CDR3 length: 14 amino acids. Between the trimmed V and J ends, which lost 3 bases and 6 bases, there was a span of 14 bases. The CDR3 region is CAISDGRRSDGYTF. In DNA, the CDR3 is TGTGCCATCAGTGATGGTCGGCGTAGCGATGGCTACACCTTC.

The J gene is TRBJ1-1, the V gene TRBV4-2; D may be TRBD1 (6 bases). V gave up 1 base and J gave up 0 bases, with 12 bases separating them. Germline CDR1 reads LGHNA; CDR2 reads YNFKEQ. The CDR3 loop spans 16 amino acids. DNA of the CDR3: TGTGCCAGCAGCCAAGTTTCCAGGGGCATGAACACTGAAGCTTTCTTT. This translates into CASSQVSRGMNTEAFF.

This clone was seen only a few times. The V gene is TRBV27, the J gene TRBJ1-1; TRBD1 matches 7 bases. Germline V CDR1 and CDR2: MNHEY, SMNVEV (reference sequence). The CDR3 has 14 amino acids. V lost 5 bases to trimming and J lost 8 bases; unmatched junction nucleotides: 11. Written as DNA, the CDR3 is TGTGCCAGCAGTCCAACCCCGGGACAGATCGAAGCTTTCTTT. Protein: CASSPTPGQIEAFF.

This clone was counted a few times. This rearrangement joins TRBV5-1 to TRBJ1-4, with D uncertain. The CDR3 totals 15 residues. The germline CDR1 and CDR2 sequences are SGHRS and YFSETQ. The V gene lost 1 base and the J gene lost 0 bases, with 7 bases spanning the gap. The CDR3 protein is CASSLSGTTNEKLFF. CDR3 sequence (DNA): TGCGCCAGCAGCTTGTCGGGGACAACTAATGAAAAACTGTTTTTT.

V is TRBV12-1 and J is TRBJ2-7; TRBD1 is taken as the D call from the table, unchecked against the DNA. TRBV12-1 has pseudogene status. The CDR3 contains 15 residues. Here the CDR3 reads CASRSDRGLPYEQYF. The CDR3 bases are TGTGCCAGCAGGTCAGACAGGGGGCTTCCCTACGAGCAGTACTTC.

The chain uses TRBV18 and TRBJ2-3; 8 bases fit TRBD2. Germline V gene data show CDR1 as KGHSH and CDR2 as LQKENI. V was pared by 3 bases and J by 1 base, with 0 bases of the junction left unmatched. The CDR3 extends over 14 amino acids. The CDR3 is CASSPRGGTDTQYF. Written as DNA, the CDR3 is TGTGCCAGCTCACCGCGGGGGGGCACAGATACGCAGTATTTT.